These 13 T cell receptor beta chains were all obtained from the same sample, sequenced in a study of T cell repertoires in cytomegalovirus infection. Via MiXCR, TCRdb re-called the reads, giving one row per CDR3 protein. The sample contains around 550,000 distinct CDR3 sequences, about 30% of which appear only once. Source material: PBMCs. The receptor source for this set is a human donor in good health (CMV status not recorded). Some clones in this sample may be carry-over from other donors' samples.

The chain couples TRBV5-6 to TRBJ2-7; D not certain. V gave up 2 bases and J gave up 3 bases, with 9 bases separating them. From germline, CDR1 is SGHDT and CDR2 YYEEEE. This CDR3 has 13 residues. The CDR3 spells CASSFSINYEQYV. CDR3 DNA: TGTGCCAGCAGCTTTAGTATTAACTACGAGCAGTACGTC.

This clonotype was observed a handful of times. CDR3 nucleotides: TGTGCCAGCAGCTTAGTATTAGGTGGAGGCACTGAAGCTTTCTTT. As protein: CASSLVLGGGTEAFF. This chain uses TRBV11-3 with TRBJ1-1; D is unresolved. CDR3 length: 15 amino acids. V shed 1 base and J shed 4 bases, with 13 bases lying between them. Germline loops: CDR1 SGHNT, CDR2 YENEEA.

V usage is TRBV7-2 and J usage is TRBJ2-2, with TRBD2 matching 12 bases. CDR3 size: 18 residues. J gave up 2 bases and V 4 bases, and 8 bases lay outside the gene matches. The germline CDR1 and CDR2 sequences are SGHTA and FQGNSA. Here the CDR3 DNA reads TGTGCCAGCAGCTCGCCCCAACTAGCGGGAGGCAACACCGGGGAGCTGTTTTTT. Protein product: CASSSPQLAGGNTGELFF.

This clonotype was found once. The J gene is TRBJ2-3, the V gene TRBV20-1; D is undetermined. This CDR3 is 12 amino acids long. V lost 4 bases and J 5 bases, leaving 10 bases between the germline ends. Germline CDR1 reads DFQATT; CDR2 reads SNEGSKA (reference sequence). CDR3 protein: CSATDGEDTQYF. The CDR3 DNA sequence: TGCAGTGCTACCGACGGAGAAGATACGCAGTATTTT.

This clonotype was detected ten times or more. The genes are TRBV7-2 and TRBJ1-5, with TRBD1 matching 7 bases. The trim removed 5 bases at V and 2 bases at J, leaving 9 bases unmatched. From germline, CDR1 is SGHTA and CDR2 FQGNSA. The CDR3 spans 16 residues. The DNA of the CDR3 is TGTGCCAGCAGCCTTACAGGGGAAATGCGCAATCAGCCCCAGCATTTT. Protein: CASSLTGEMRNQPQHF.

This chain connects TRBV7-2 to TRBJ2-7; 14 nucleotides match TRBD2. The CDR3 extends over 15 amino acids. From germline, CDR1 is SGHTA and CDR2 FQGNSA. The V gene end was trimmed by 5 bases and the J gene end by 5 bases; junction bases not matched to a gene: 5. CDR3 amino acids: CASSKTSGRADEQYF. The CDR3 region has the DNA TGTGCCAGCAGCAAGACTAGCGGGAGGGCCGACGAGCAGTACTTC.

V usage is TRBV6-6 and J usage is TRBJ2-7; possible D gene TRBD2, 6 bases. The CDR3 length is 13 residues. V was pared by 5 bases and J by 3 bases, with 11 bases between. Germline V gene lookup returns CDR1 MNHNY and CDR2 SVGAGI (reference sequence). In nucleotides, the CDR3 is TGTGCCAGCAGTCTGCGGGACCGCTACGAGCAGTACGTC. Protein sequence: CASSLRDRYEQYV.

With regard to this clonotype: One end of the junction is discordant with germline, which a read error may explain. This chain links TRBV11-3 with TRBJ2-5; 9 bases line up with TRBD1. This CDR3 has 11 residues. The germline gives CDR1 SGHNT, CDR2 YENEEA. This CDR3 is CASSQDGQGTF. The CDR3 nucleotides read TGTGCCAGCAGCCAAGACGGACAGGGGACCTTC.

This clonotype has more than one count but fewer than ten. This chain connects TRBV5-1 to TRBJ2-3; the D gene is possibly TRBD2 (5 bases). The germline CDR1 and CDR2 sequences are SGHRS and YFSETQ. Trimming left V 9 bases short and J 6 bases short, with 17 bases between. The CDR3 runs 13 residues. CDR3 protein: CATKPGGTDTQYF. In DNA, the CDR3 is TGCGCCACGAAACCCGGAGGTACGGATACGCAGTATTTT. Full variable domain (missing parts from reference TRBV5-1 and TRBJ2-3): KAGVTQTPRYLIKTRGQQVTLSCSPISGHRSVSWYQQTPGQGLQFLFEYFSETQRNKGNFPGRFSGRQFSNSRSEMNVSTLELGDSALYLCATKPGGTDTQYFGPGTRLTVL.

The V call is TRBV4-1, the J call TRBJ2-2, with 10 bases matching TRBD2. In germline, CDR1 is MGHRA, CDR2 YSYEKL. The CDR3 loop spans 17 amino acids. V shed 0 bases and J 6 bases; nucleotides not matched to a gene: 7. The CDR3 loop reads CASSQDPRLAGAGELFF. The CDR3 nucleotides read TGCGCCAGCAGCCAAGACCCCCGGCTAGCGGGAGCCGGGGAGCTGTTTTTT.

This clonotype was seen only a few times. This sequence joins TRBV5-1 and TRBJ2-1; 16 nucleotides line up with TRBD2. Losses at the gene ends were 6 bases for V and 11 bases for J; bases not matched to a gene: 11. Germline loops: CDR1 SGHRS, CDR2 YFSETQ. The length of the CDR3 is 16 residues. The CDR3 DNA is TGCGCCAGCAAGATACTACCGGGACTAGCGGGAGGGAAGCAGTTCTTC. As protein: CASKILPGLAGGKQFF.

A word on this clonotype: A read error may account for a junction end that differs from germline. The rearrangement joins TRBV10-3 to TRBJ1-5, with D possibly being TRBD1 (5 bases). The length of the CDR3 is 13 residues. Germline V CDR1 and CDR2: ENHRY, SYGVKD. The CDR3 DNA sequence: TGTGCCATCAATGAGGACATCGATCAGCCCCAGCATTTT. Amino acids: CAINEDIDQPQHF.

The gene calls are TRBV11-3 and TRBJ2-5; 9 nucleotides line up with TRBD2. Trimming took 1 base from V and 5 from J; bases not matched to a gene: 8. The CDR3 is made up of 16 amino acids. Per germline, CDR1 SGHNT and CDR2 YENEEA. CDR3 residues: CASSLGSSGSLETQYF. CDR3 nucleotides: TGTGCCAGCAGCTTAGGGAGTAGCGGGAGTCTGGAGACCCAGTACTTC.